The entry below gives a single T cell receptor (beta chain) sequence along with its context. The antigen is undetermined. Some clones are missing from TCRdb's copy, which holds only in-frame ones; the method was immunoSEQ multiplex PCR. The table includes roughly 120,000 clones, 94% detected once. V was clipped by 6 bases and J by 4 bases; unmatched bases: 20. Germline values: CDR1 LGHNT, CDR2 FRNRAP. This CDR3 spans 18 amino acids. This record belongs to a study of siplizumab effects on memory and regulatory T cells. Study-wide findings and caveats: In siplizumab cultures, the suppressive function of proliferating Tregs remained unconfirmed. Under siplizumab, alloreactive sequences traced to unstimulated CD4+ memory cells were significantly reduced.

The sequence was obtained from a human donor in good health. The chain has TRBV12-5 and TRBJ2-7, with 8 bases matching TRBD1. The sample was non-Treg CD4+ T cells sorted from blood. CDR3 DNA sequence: TGTGCTAGTGGAGGACAGGGAATGAGTAAATCCGTCCCTTACGAGCAGTACTTC. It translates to CASGGQGMSKSVPYEQYF.